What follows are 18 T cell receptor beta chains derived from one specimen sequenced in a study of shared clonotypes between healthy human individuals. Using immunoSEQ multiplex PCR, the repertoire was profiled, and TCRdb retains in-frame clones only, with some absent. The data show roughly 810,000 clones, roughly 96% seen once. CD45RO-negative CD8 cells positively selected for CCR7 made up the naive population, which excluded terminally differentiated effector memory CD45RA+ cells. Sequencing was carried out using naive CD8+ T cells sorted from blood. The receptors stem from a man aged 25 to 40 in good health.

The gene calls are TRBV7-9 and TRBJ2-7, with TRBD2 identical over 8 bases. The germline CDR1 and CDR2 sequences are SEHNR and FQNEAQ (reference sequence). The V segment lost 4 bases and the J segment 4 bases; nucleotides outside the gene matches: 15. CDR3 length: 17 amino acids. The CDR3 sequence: CASSYTGAWGLGYEQYF. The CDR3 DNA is TGTGCCAGCAGCTACACCGGGGCTTGGGGACTAGGGTACGAGCAGTACTTC.

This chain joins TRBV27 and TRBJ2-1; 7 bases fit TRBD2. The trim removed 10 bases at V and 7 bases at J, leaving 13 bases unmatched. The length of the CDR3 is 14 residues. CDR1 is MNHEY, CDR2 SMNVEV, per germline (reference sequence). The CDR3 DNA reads TGTGCCAAACCGCCTCGGACTAGTTGGAATGAGCAGTTCTTC. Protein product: CAKPPRTSWNEQFF.

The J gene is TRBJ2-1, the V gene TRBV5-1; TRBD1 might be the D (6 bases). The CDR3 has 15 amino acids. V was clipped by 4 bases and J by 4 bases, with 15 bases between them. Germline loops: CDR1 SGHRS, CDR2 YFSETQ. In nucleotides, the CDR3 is TGCGCCAGCAGCCCCAGGGGTGGTGTTTACAATGAGCAGTTCTTC. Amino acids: CASSPRGGVYNEQFF.

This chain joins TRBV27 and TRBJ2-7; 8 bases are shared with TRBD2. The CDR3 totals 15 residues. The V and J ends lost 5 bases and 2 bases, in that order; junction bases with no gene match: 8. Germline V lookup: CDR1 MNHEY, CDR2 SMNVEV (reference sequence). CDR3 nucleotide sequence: TGTGCCAGCAGTCTTAGCGGGGAGGGCCCCTACGAGCAGTACTTC. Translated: CASSLSGEGPYEQYF.

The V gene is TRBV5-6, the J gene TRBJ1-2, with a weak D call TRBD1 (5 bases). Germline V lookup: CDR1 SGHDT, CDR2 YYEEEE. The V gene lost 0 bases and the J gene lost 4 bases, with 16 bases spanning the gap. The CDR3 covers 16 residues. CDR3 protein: CASSLELGRVGYGYTF. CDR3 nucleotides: TGTGCCAGCAGCTTGGAATTGGGCAGGGTTGGCTATGGCTACACCTTC.

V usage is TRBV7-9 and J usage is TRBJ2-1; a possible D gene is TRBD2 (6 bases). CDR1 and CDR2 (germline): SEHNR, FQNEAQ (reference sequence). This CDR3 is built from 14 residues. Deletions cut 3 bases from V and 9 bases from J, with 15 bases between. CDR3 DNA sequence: TGTGCCAGCAGCTTCACGGGAGCTGATCTTGAGCAGTTCTTC. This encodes CASSFTGADLEQFF. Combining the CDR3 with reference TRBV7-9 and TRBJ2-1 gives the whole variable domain DTGVSQNPRHKITKRGQNVTFRCDPISEHNRLYWYRQTLGQGPEFLTYFQNEAQLEKSRLLSDRFSAERPKGSFSTLEIQRTEQGDSAMYLCASSFTGADLEQFFGPGTRLTVL.

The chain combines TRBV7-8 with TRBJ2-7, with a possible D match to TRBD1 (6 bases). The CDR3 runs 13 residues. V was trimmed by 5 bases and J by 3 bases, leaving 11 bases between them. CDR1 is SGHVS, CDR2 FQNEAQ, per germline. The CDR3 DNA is TGTGCCAGCAGCAACCGACAGGACTACGAGCAGTACTTC. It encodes CASSNRQDYEQYF.

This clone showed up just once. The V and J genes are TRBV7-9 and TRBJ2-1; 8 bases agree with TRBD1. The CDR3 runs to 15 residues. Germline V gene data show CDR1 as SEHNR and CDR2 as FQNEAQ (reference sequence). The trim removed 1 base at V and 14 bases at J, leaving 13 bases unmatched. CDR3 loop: CASSLENRGFDSEFF. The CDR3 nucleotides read TGTGCCAGCAGCTTAGAGAACAGGGGGTTTGATAGTGAGTTCTTC.

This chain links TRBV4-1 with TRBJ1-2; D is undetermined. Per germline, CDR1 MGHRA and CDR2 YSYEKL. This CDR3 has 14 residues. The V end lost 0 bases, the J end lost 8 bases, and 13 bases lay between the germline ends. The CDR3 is CASSQEKARSGYTF. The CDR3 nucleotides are TGCGCCAGCAGCCAAGAGAAGGCAAGATCCGGCTACACCTTC.

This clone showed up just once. The CDR3, as DNA: TGTGCCAGCAGTCCGCTAGCCAGGGGGGAGACTGAAGCTTTCTTT. Its translation: CASSPLARGETEAFF. This sequence joins TRBV27 and TRBJ1-1, with 7 bases aligning to TRBD1. The J segment lost 5 bases and the V segment lost 5 bases, leaving 11 bases of the junction unmatched. The CDR3 length is 15 residues. Germline V gene lookup returns CDR1 MNHEY and CDR2 SMNVEV (reference sequence).

Written as DNA, the CDR3 is TGTGCCAGCAGCTTCACCCCGGGAGGCGACTACGAGCAGTACTTC. Translating gives CASSFTPGGDYEQYF. This chain joins TRBV7-9 and TRBJ2-7, with 7 nucleotides matching TRBD2. The ends lost 3 bases at V and 3 bases at J; junction bases unmatched: 8. This CDR3 comprises 15 residues. Germline V gene lookup returns CDR1 SEHNR and CDR2 FQNEAQ (reference sequence).

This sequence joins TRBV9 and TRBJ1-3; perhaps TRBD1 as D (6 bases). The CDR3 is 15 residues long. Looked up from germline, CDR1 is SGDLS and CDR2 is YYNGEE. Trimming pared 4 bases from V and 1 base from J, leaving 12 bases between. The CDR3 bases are TGTGCCAGCAGCATCTCCGGGACATCTGGAAACACCATATATTTT. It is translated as CASSISGTSGNTIYF.

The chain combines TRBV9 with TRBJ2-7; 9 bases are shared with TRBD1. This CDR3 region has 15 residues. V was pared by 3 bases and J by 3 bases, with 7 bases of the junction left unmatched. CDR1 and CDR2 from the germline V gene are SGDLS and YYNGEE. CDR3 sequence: CASSGPGQGGYEQYF. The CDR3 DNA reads TGTGCCAGCAGCGGGCCGGGACAGGGCGGCTACGAGCAGTACTTC.

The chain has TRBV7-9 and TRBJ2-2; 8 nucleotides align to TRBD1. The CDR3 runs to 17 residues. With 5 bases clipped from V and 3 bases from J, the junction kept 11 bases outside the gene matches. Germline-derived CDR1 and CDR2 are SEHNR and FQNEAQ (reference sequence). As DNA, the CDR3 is TGTGCCAGCAGCGGCCTCTCAGGGGGCAAGGACACCGGGGAGCTGTTTTTT. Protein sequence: CASSGLSGGKDTGELFF. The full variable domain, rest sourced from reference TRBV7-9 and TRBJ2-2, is DTGVSQNPRHKITKRGQNVTFRCDPISEHNRLYWYRQTLGQGPEFLTYFQNEAQLEKSRLLSDRFSAERPKGSFSTLEIQRTEQGDSAMYLCASSGLSGGKDTGELFFGEGSRLTVL.

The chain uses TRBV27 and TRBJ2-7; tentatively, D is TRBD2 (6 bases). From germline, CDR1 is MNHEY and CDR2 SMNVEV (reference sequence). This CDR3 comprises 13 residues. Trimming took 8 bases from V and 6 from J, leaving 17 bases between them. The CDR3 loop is CASGEGGTGEQYF. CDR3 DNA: TGTGCCAGCGGTGAGGGCGGGACGGGCGAGCAGTACTTC.

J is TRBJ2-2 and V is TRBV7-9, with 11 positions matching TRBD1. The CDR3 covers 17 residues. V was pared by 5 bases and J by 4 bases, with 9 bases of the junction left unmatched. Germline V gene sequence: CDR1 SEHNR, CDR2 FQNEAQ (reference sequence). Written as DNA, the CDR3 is TGTGCCAGCAGCCACATCCCCGGGACAGGGGGCACCGGGGAGCTGTTTTTT. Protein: CASSHIPGTGGTGELFF. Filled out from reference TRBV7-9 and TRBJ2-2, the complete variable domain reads DTGVSQNPRHKITKRGQNVTFRCDPISEHNRLYWYRQTLGQGPEFLTYFQNEAQLEKSRLLSDRFSAERPKGSFSTLEIQRTEQGDSAMYLCASSHIPGTGGTGELFFGEGSRLTVL.

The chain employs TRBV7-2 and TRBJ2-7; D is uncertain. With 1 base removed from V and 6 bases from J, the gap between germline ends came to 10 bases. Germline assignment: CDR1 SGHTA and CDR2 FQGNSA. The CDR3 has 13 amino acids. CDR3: CASSLVGPSEQYF. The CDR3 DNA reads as TGTGCCAGCAGCTTAGTAGGCCCCAGCGAGCAGTACTTC.

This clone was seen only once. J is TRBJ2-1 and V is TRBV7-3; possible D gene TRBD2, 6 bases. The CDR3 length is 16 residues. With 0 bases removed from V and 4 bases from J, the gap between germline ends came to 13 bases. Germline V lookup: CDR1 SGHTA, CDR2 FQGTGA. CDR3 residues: CASSLTGDSVYNEQFF. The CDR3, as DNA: TGTGCCAGCAGCTTAACCGGGGACTCAGTATACAATGAGCAGTTCTTC.